This T cell receptor beta chain was identified in a study of OX40 agonist ivuxolimab in advanced cancers. Study results and limitations: CD4+ T cells averaged fewer expanded clones than CD8+ T cells.

Points on this clone: The target antigen is unknown.

Assay used: immunoSEQ multiplex PCR; TCRdb lists only in-frame clones, some missing. Of tens of thousands of clones listed, roughly 89% were seen once; the top ten hold around a tenth. The ends were cut back, 5 bases at V and 10 bases at J, with 15 bases in the middle. The CDR3 is made up of 14 amino acids. In germline, CDR1 is SEHNR, CDR2 FQNEAQ (reference sequence). The V and J genes are TRBV7-9 and TRBJ1-6; TRBD1 might be the D (5 bases). This clonotype was sampled from an adult with an advanced solid tumor such as melanoma, head and neck, liver or kidney cancer. Sample: CD4+ or CD8+ T cells sorted from blood, taken in a trial of the OX40 agonist ivuxolimab. CDR3 nucleotide sequence: TGTGCCAGCAGCCACGTTGGGGCAGAATCACCCCTCCACTTT. This encodes CASSHVGAESPLHF.